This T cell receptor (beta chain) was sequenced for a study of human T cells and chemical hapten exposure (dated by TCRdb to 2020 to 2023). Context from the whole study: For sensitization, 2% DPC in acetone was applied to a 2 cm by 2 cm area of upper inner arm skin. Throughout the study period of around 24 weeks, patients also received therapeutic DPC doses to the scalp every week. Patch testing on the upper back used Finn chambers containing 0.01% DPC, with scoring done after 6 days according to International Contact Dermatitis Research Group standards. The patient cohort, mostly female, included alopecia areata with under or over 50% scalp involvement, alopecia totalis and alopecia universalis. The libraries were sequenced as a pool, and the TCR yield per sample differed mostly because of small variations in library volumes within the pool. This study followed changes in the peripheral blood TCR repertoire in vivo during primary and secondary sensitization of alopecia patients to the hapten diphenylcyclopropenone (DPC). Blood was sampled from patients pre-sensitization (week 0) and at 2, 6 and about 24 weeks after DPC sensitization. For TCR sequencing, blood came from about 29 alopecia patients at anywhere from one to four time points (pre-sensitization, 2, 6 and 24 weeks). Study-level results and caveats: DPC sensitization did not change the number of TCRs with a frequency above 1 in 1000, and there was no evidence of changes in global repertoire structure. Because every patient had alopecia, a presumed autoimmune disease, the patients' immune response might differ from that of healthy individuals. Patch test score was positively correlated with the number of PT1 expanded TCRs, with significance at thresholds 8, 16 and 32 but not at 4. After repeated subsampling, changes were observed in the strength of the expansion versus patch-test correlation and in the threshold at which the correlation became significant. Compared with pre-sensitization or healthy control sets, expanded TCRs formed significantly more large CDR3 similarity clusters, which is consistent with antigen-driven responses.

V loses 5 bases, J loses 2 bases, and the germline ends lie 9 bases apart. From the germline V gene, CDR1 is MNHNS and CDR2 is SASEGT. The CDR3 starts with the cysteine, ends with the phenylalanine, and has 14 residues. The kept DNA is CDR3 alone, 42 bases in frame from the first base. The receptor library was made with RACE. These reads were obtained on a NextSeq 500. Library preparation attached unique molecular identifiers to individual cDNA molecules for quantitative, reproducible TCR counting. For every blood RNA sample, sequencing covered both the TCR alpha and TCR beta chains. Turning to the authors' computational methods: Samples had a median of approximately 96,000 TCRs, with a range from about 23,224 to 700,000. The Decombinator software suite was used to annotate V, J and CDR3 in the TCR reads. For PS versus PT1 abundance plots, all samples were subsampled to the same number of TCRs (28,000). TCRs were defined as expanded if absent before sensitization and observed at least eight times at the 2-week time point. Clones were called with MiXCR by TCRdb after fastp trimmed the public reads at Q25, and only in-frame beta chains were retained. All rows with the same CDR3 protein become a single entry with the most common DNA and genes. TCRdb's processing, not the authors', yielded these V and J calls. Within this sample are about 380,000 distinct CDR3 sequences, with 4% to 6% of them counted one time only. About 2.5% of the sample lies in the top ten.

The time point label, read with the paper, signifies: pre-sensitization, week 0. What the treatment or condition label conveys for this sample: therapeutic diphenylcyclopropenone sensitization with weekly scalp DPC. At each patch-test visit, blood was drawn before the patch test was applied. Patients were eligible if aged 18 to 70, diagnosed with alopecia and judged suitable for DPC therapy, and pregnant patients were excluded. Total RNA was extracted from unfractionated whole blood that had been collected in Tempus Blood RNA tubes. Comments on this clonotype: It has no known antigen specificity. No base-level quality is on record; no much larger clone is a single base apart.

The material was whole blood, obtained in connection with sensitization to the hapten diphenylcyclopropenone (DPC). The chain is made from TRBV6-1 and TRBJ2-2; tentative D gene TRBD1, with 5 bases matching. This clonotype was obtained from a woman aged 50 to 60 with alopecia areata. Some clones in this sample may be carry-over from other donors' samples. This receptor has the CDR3 CASSLDTNTGELFF. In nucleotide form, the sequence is TGTGCCAGCAGTTTGGACACTAACACCGGGGAGCTGTTTTTT.